A selection of T cell receptor beta chains follows, all from one sample in a study of T cell responses to AZD1222 COVID-19 vaccine. Only in-frame clones appear in the TCRdb table, and some are missing; sequencing was by immunoSEQ multiplex PCR. The profile shows approximately 170,000 clones, 80% to 95% of them singletons. The sample consisted of peripheral blood, taken on day 0 of AZD1222 vaccination. The receptors were sampled from an adult in good health. CDR3s include the opening cysteine and the closing phenylalanine or tryptophan.

>TRBV9
CASSVGTGSTDTQYF
>TRBV15
CATSTLPTAQPQHF
>TRBV5-1
CASSLVPITGSAYSGNTIYF
>TRBV27
CASSYGTGTGELFF
>TRBV2
CASRASGGFGNQPQHF
>TRBV5-1
CASSPGPQDEQYF
>TRBV6-2/TRBV6-3
CASSWDASGDRRITDTQYF
>TRBV9
CASSPQGWYGYTF
>TRBV19
CASSHRRFQETQYF
>TRBV12-3/TRBV12-4
CASSLSRASGYTF
>TRBV6-5
CASSPRQRYGYTF
>TRBV12-3/TRBV12-4
CASSFDIRLPQHF
>TRBV11-2
CASSFGRGFYEQYF
>TRBV23-1
CASSPGSWDRVETQYF
>TRBV6-1
CASSESGEGHEQFF
>TRBV7-8
CASSLIFGEGNQPQHF
>TRBV7-3
CASSLMSSGVYNEQFF
>TRBV9
CASSITTGGELFF
>TRBV6-5
CASSYTTARTEAFF
>TRBV30
CAWSPLSGRQETQYF
>TRBV6-1
CASSEAGQGAYQPQHF
>TRBV6-4
CASRHPPGTSGYNEQFF
>TRBV19
CASSVDRSYEQYF
>TRBV6-5
CATEGGTYGYTF
>TRBV12-3/TRBV12-4
CASSLAQGSEAFF
>TRBV12-3/TRBV12-4
CASSHYMDEQFF
>TRBV19
CASSTGTGKNIQYF
>TRBV30
CAWSGPGGPNEKLFF
>TRBV10-3
CAISLQLNEKLFF
>TRBV2
CASREERANTGELFF
>TRBV19
CASSIPNRRSGELFF
>TRBV7-9
CASSLGGLAGAVGELFF
>TRBV5-4
CASSRAFRTDEAFF
>TRBV5-8
CASAETATNEKLFF
>TRBV5-1
CASSWTSGSSYEQYF
>TRBV7-2
CASSSRTGNSNQPQHF
>TRBV12-3/TRBV12-4
CASSLRGRNTIYF
>TRBV11-2
CASRPQGADTQYF
>TRBV6-1
CASSEVGGGSETQYF
>TRBV5-1
CASSPLGGSYNSPLHF
>TRBV4-3
CASSQDPGAGEKLFF
>TRBV5-1
CASSLGQSGSPLHF
>TRBV6-6
CASSRAPRGGQEPQHF
>TRBV11-2
CASSLDGYEQYF
>TRBV5-8
CASSLVQARQFF